Described below is a single T cell receptor (beta chain) sequence and its context. The diagnostic basis comprised clinical symptoms, serum thyroxine and TRAb, thyroid ultrasound and orbital computed tomography. This entry is derived from a study of T cells in Graves' hyperthyroidism and ophthalmopathy. Across the study: Once the initial diagnosis was made, peripheral blood was obtained before any treatment.

The germline gives CDR1 SNHLY, CDR2 FYNNEI. V shed 6 bases, J shed 6 bases, and the junction held 11 bases outside the gene matches. This CDR3 is built from 16 residues. RNA transcripts were the template for amplifying TCR beta CDR3 regions. A first-round RT-PCR of the TCR CDR3 used the HTBI primer set. MiXCR, applied by TCRdb to the multiplex PCR reads, yields one record per CDR3 protein. The sample consists of hundreds of thousands of distinct CDR3 sequences, around 13% of them appearing once. Sequenced input: blood. The TCR comes from a woman in her fifties or sixties with Graves' ophthalmopathy. V is TRBV2 and J is TRBJ2-3, with TRBD2 matching 11 bases. CDR3 region: CASSPTTTSGIDTQYF. The DNA of the CDR3 is TGTGCCAGCAGCCCTACTACGACTAGCGGGATTGATACGCAGTATTTT. Combining the CDR3 with reference TRBV2 and TRBJ2-3 gives the whole variable domain EPEVTQTPSHQVTQMGQEVILRCVPISNHLYFYWYRQILGQKVEFLVSFYNNEISEKSEIFDDQFSVERPDGSNFTLKIRSTKLEDSAMYFCASSPTTTSGIDTQYFGPGTRLTVL.